This TCR beta chain was sequenced for a study of early T cells in non-severe SARS-CoV-2 infection. Study in general: Chains were unpaired, as sequencing was done on bulk RNA from unsorted whole blood.

Separate cDNA molecules each had unique molecular identifiers attached to them. MiXCR, applied by TCRdb to the 5' RACE reads, yields one record per CDR3 protein. Here the sample spans around 63,000 distinct CDR3 sequences, 10% being singletons. The CDR3 contains 13 residues. The germline CDR1 and CDR2 sequences are SQVTM and ANQGSEA. V lost 0 bases and J 3 bases, leaving 9 bases between the germline ends. The sequencing here drew on whole blood, taken at baseline. This chain connects TRBV29-1 to TRBJ2-7, with unresolved D. The sequence was collected from an adult who was a healthcare worker with PCR-confirmed SARS-CoV-2 infection or an uninfected control (not recorded which). CDR3 nucleotides: TGCAGCGTTGAAGAAAACGGAAACTACGAGCAGTACTTC. Protein product: CSVEENGNYEQYF.